This T cell receptor beta chain is drawn from a study of shared clonotypes between healthy human individuals. Study overall: The plates for each donor numbered three CD4 naive, three CD4 memory, two CD8 naive and one CD8 memory.

Every subset had its genomic DNA shared out evenly among several immunoSEQ plates. Sequencing used immunoSEQ multiplex PCR; TCRdb keeps in-frame clones, though not all of them. The profile covers around 1.4 million clones, with roughly 98.5% appearing a single time and approximately 0.4% taken by the ten largest. This clone occurred once. As yet, its antigen is unknown. General observations from the study: A generally larger estimated richness was seen in naive subsets than in memory subsets. The authors sampled blood alone, and tissue repertoires likely differ.

The TCR was taken from a man aged 25 to 40 in good health. Material for sequencing was naive CD4+ T cells sorted from blood. Subset given: CD45RA+ positively selected.

The CDR3 region has the DNA TGCGCCAGCAGCTCGGGTCTAGGAAACACCATATATTTT. Protein sequence: CASSSGLGNTIYF. This rearrangement joins TRBV5-1 to TRBJ1-3; D is uncertain. The V end was cut by 3 bases, the J end by 4 bases, with 8 bases between. Germline V gene lookup returns CDR1 SGHRS and CDR2 YFSETQ. The CDR3 is 13 residues long.